A selection of T cell receptor beta chains follows, all from one sample in a study of cytomegalovirus exposure and HLA in healthy donors. The protocol was immunoSEQ multiplex PCR, while the TCRdb copy is restricted to in-frame clones and leaves out a portion. The table records a few hundred thousand clones, about 87% of them present only once. The source material was PBMCs. The receptors originated from a woman between 18 and 29 years old in good health and CMV-seronegative. CDR3s include the opening cysteine and the closing phenylalanine or tryptophan. The D gene is left open where the match is weak. Only part of the rows carry a size: once, few, many, or a class if the clone is expanded.

>TRBV7-8|TRBJ1-3|TRBD1|NA
TGTGCCAGCAGCATGGTAGGACAGGGTTCGAGTGGAAACACCATATATTTT
CASSMVGQGSSGNTIYF
>TRBV7-6|TRBJ2-5|TRBD2|NA
TGTGCCAGCAGCTTCTCGACCGGGGGGGCAGGAGAGACCCAGTACTTC
CASSFSTGGAGETQYF
>TRBV19|TRBJ1-5|NA|NA
TGTGCCAGTAGAAGGTCCAGGAATAATCAGCCCCAGCATTTT
CASRRSRNNQPQHF
>TRBV5-1|TRBJ1-1|TRBD1|NA
TGCGCCAGCAGCAAGACGACAGGGGCCACTGAAGCTTTCTTT
CASSKTTGATEAFF
>TRBV6-6|TRBJ2-2|TRBD2|NA
TGTGCCAGCAGCCCGGGACTAGCGGGGGGTCGGGAGCTGTTTTTT
CASSPGLAGGRELFF
>TRBV19|TRBJ2-1|NA|NA
TGTGCCAGTAGTTCGGACGGGACAAATGAGCAGTTCTTC
CASSSDGTNEQFF
>TRBV5-4|TRBJ2-7|TRBD1|NA
TGTGCCAGCAGCGGACAGGGGGCGCGGTCCTACGAGCAGTACTTC
CASSGQGARSYEQYF
>TRBV9|TRBJ2-2|TRBD2|once
TGTGCCAGCAGCTCAAGTCTAGCGGGGAACACCGGGGAGCTGTTTTTT
CASSSSLAGNTGELFF
>TRBV27|TRBJ2-3|NA|NA
TGTGCCAGCAGTTTATGGACGGGGGTAGATACGCAGTATTTT
CASSLWTGVDTQYF
>TRBV25-1|TRBJ2-1|NA|NA
TGTGCCAGCAGTGAATCGGGCAGGGTTTGGAGCAATGAGCAGTTCTTC
CASSESGRVWSNEQFF
>TRBV29-1|TRBJ2-7|NA|NA
TGCAGCGTTTCCGGGGGTGGCTACGAGCAGTACTTC
CSVSGGGYEQYF
>TRBV14|TRBJ2-1|TRBD1|NA
TGTGCCAGCAGCTCAAGAGGAGACAGGGGGTGGGATGAGCAGTTCTTC
CASSSRGDRGWDEQFF
>TRBV14|TRBJ2-7|NA|NA
TGTGCCAGCAGCCCCACCCGCGTGAGGGCCTACGAGCAGTACTTC
CASSPTRVRAYEQYF
>TRBV7-8|TRBJ2-7|NA|NA
TGTGCCAGCAGCTCCCGAATTAGCTCCTACGAGCAGTACTTC
CASSSRISSYEQYF
>TRBV6-1|TRBJ2-3|TRBD2|once
TGTGCCAGCAGTCTTAGCGGGGGGAGCACAGATACGCAGTATTTT
CASSLSGGSTDTQYF
>TRBV7-3|TRBJ1-1|NA|NA
TGTGCCAGCAGCTTCGAGATGAACACTGAAGCTTTCTTT
CASSFEMNTEAFF
>TRBV5-1|TRBJ1-6|NA|NA
TGCGCCAGCAGCTTACAGGGTTATAATTCCCCCCTCCACTTT
CASSLQGYNSPLHF
>TRBV30|TRBJ2-2|TRBD1|NA
TGTGCCTGGGGGACAGGGGGATATAGCGGGGAGCTGTTTTTT
CAWGTGGYSGELFF
>TRBV11-3|TRBJ1-3|NA|once
TGTGCCAGCAGCAACGGCGGTTTTGGAAACACCATATATTTT
CASSNGGFGNTIYF
>TRBV7-9|TRBJ1-2|NA|NA
TGTGCCAGCAGCTTAGTTAGTGTATCAGGGGACGGCTACACCTTC
CASSLVSVSGDGYTF
>TRBV7-9|TRBJ2-7|NA|NA
TGTGCCAGCAGCTTAGTCGGCAGGAACGAGCAGTACTTC
CASSLVGRNEQYF
>TRBV29-1|TRBJ2-3|NA|once
TGCAGCGTACGGGAGGCAGGGGGCACAGATACGCAGTATTTT
CSVREAGGTDTQYF
>TRBV18|TRBJ2-7|TRBD1|NA
TGTGCCAGCTCACAACCCGCCGGGACAGGGCTCTCCGAGCAGTACTTC
CASSQPAGTGLSEQYF
>TRBV13|TRBJ1-2|NA|NA
TGTGCCAGCAGCTTAGGCGGGGGGAACTATGGCTACACCTTC
CASSLGGGNYGYTF
>TRBV13|TRBJ2-5|TRBD2|NA
TGTGCCAGCAGCTGCCTGACTAGCGGGGATCAAGAGACCCAGTACTTC
CASSCLTSGDQETQYF
>TRBV4-2|TRBJ2-2|TRBD2|once
TGTGCCAGCAGCCAAGAAGTAGCGGGGAACACCGGGGAGCTGTTTTTT
CASSQEVAGNTGELFF
>TRBV28|TRBJ1-4|TRBD1|NA
TGTGCCAGCAGTCGACAAACAGGGGGCTGGGAAAAACTGTTTTTT
CASSRQTGGWEKLFF
>TRBV4-1|TRBJ2-2|TRBD1|NA
TGCGCCAGCAGCCGAATAGGGACAGGGGGCTCCGGGGAGCTGTTTTTT
CASSRIGTGGSGELFF
>TRBV18|TRBJ1-6|NA|NA
TGTGCCAGCTCACCTTCCGGGATCTATAATTCACCCCTCCACTTT
CASSPSGIYNSPLHF
>TRBV6-6|TRBJ1-1|NA|NA
TGTGCCAGCAGTTACACCAGGGATCGGAACACTGAAGCTTTCTTT
CASSYTRDRNTEAFF
>TRBV2|TRBJ2-1|NA|NA
TGTGCCAGCAGTGAAGGCCCCCTAGAGAGCTCCTACAATGAGCAGTTCTTC
CASSEGPLESSYNEQFF
>TRBV10-3|TRBJ1-3|NA|NA
TGTGCCATCAGTGACCCCAACCGGGACAACTCTCGCCTAGGGGGAAACACCATATATTTT
CAISDPNRDNSRLGGNTIYF
>TRBV30|TRBJ1-1|NA|few
TGTGCCGGACTGACGAACACTGAAGCTTTCTTT
CAGLTNTEAFF
>TRBV11-2|TRBJ2-2|TRBD1|NA
TGTGCCAGCTCCAGACAGGGGTCCTACACCGGGGAGCTGTTTTTT
CASSRQGSYTGELFF
>TRBV30|TRBJ1-5|NA|NA
TGTGCCTGGAGTGCGTGGGCAAATCAGCCCCAGCATTTT
CAWSAWANQPQHF
>TRBV7-6|TRBJ2-2|TRBD2|once
TGTGCCAGCAGAGGGAGGAGCGGGGGGAACACCGGGGAGCTGTTTTTT
CASRGRSGGNTGELFF
>TRBV2|TRBJ1-2|NA|NA
NA
CARGDTSFGNGYTF
>TRBV4-1|TRBJ2-7|NA|NA
TGCGCCAGCAGCCAACTGCGGGGTAGGGACGAGCAGTACTTC
CASSQLRGRDEQYF
>TRBV5-6|TRBJ2-7|NA|once
TGTGCCAGCAGCTTGGCCTGGCAGATACACTACGAGCAGTACTTC
CASSLAWQIHYEQYF
>TRBV18|TRBJ2-3|TRBD2|NA
TGTGCCAGCTCTCCAGGGACTAGCGGCACAGATACGCAGTATTTT
CASSPGTSGTDTQYF
>TRBV21-1|TRBJ2-7|NA|NA
TGTGCCAGCAGCAAATCCGGGGGTGGGGCTTCCTACGAGCAGTACTTC
CASSKSGGGASYEQYF
>TRBV5-4|TRBJ1-6|NA|NA
TGTGCCAGCAGCTTGGATGGGGAGAAAAATTCCCCCCTCCACTTT
CASSLDGEKNSPLHF
>TRBV7-9|TRBJ2-7|NA|NA
TGTTCCAGCAGCTTCGGGGGAAGGTACGAGCAGTACTTC
CSSSFGGRYEQYF
>TRBV2|TRBJ1-4|NA|NA
TGTGCCAGCAGTAACGGAGGGGCCAACGAAAAACTGTTTTTT
CASSNGGANEKLFF
>TRBV10-1|TRBJ1-1|NA|NA
TGCGCCAGCAGGCCCTCGGGGGGGGGTGAAGCTTTCTTT
CASRPSGGGEAFF
>TRBV14|TRBJ1-3|NA|NA
TGTGCCAGCAGCCAAGCCCTTACAGGGAAATCTGGAAACACCATATATTTT
CASSQALTGKSGNTIYF
>TRBV27|TRBJ1-5|NA|NA
TGTGCCAGCAGTTTCCATAATCAGCCCCAGCATTTT
CASSFHNQPQHF
>TRBV9|TRBJ1-2|NA|NA
TGTGCCAGCAGCGCGACAGATTTCGGAGGGTATGGCTACACCTTC
CASSATDFGGYGYTF
>TRBV2|TRBJ1-3|NA|NA
TGTGCCAGCTACGGGACAAGAAGTGGAAACACCATATATTTT
CASYGTRSGNTIYF